These 10 T cell receptor beta chains were sequenced from one sample in a study of patients and donors after allogeneic stem cell transplantation. Via MiXCR, TCRdb re-called the RT-PCR reads, giving one row per CDR3 protein. The sample lists 150,000 to 200,000 distinct CDR3 sequences; 24% were seen once. Material for sequencing was blood, either unsorted or a sorted T cell fraction (not recorded which). The receptors were gathered from a human donor who was either an allogeneic HSCT recipient or a stem cell or donor lymphocyte infusion donor (not recorded which). It is not recorded whose cells these are; they may come from a transplant donor.

This clonotype has only a few counts. The chain joins TRBV12-3 or TRBV12-4 to TRBJ2-7; 10 bases agree with TRBD1. V lost 5 bases, J lost 6 bases, and 7 bases stayed unmatched. CDR3 length: 14 amino acids. The CDR3 spells CASSPPGQGSEQYF. In nucleotides, the CDR3 is TGTGCCAGCAGTCCTCCGGGACAGGGGTCCGAGCAGTACTTC.

This rearrangement joins TRBV29-1 to TRBJ2-5, with TRBD1 matching over 8 bases. Germline CDR1 is SQVTM and CDR2 is ANQGSEA. The CDR3 loop spans 15 amino acids. Unmatched junction bases numbered 6, after V lost 2 bases and J lost 1 base. This CDR3 reads CSVEHPGTGQETQYF. DNA of the CDR3: TGCAGCGTTGAACACCCCGGGACAGGCCAAGAGACCCAGTACTTC.

In this sample, this clonotype turned up many times. The germline gene is not matched at one end of the junction; a read error may be the cause. The chain is built from TRBV5-1 and TRBJ1-2, with 7 positions matching TRBD1. This CDR3 is 13 amino acids long. Germline CDR1 reads SGHRS; CDR2 reads YFSETQ. CDR3 bases: TGTGCCAGCAGTCCACAGGGGAACTATGGCTACACCTTC. As protein: CASSPQGNYGYTF.

The gene calls are TRBV10-3 and TRBJ2-4; TRBD2 matches at 9 bases. Looked up from germline, CDR1 is ENHRY and CDR2 is SYGVKD. The ends lost 8 bases at V and 4 bases at J; junction bases unmatched: 6. The CDR3 consists of 14 residues. DNA for the CDR3: TGTGCCATCGGTTCGGCGGGAGGGAAAAACATTCAGTACTTC. This gives the protein CAIGSAGGKNIQYF.

The rearrangement links TRBV5-1 to TRBJ1-2; TRBD1 aligns across 8 bases. There are 15 residues in the CDR3. CDR1 SGHRS and CDR2 YFSETQ come from the germline V gene. With 1 base clipped from V and 0 bases from J, the junction kept 2 bases outside the gene matches. Here the CDR3 reads CASSLTGGSNYGYTF. The DNA of the CDR3 is TGCGCCAGCAGCTTGACAGGGGGGTCTAACTATGGCTACACCTTC.

This sequence joins TRBV12-3 or TRBV12-4 and TRBJ2-1; D not resolved. The CDR3 is 15 residues long. V was clipped by 5 bases and J by 4 bases, with 15 bases between them. The CDR3 spells CASSPTPFEYNEQFF. The DNA of the CDR3 is TGTGCCAGCAGTCCCACTCCGTTCGAATACAATGAGCAGTTCTTC.

This clonotype was observed a handful of times. V and J are TRBV25-1 and TRBJ1-1; D is unresolved. V was clipped by 4 bases and J by 5 bases, with 8 bases between them. The CDR3 is made up of 12 amino acids. Per germline, CDR1 MGHDK and CDR2 SYGVNS. The CDR3 reads CASSGLTTEAFF. The CDR3 DNA follows: TGTGCCAGCAGTGGACTTACGACTGAAGCTTTCTTT.

This clonotype has just a few counts. V usage is TRBV7-8 and J usage is TRBJ1-6; D is uncertain. Trimming took off 2 bases at V and 0 bases at J, with 14 bases between the two ends. Germline V gene data show CDR1 as SGHVS and CDR2 as FQNEAQ. This CDR3 has 18 amino acids. The CDR3 protein is CASSLRDLGSSYNSPLHF. The CDR3 DNA reads TGTGCCAGCAGCTTACGGGATCTGGGAAGCTCCTATAATTCACCCCTCCACTTT.

This clonotype came up a few times. V is TRBV7-9 and J is TRBJ1-2; 8 bases match TRBD1. The ends lost 6 bases at V and 8 bases at J; junction bases unmatched: 2. This CDR3 has 11 residues. Germline V gives CDR1 SEHNR, CDR2 FQNEAQ (reference sequence). The CDR3 region has the DNA TGTGCCAGCAGGGCAGGGGGCGGCTACACCTTC. As protein: CASRAGGGYTF.

The rearrangement links TRBV2 to TRBJ2-3; no clear D. V shed 10 bases and J shed 0 bases, with 17 bases lying between them. CDR3 length equals 15 residues. Germline V gene sequence: CDR1 SNHLY, CDR2 FYNNEI. The chain's CDR3 is CAILDFSTSTDTQYF. Here the CDR3 DNA reads TGTGCCATTCTTGATTTCTCTACTAGCACAGATACGCAGTATTTT.